The present T cell receptor beta chain was sequenced within a study of T cell changes during pregnancy in multiple sclerosis. Using immunoSEQ multiplex PCR, the repertoire was profiled, and TCRdb retains in-frame clones only, with some absent. Here the sample spans roughly 100,000 clones, 91% being singletons. Trimming shortened V by 1 base and J by 5 bases, and 8 bases separated the two germline ends. The CDR3 runs to 12 residues. In germline, CDR1 is GTSNPN, CDR2 SVGIG (reference sequence). The input for sequencing was peripheral blood, taken after pregnancy. The receptor was isolated from a female donor in good health, enrolled as a control in a pregnancy study. The chain has TRBV30 and TRBJ2-5, with a possible D match to TRBD2 (5 bases). The chain's CDR3 is CAWSGPGETQYF. For the CDR3, the DNA is TGTGCCTGGAGTGGCCCGGGGGAGACCCAGTACTTC.